Listed below are T cell receptor beta chains from one sample, sequenced in a study of T cells after yellow fever vaccination. TCRdb analysed the 5' RACE reads with MiXCR anew, one entry per CDR3 protein. The sample yields approximately 74,000 distinct CDR3 sequences, under 6.5% seen once. The sample was CD4+ T cells sorted from PBMCs, taken less than 16 days after the first yellow fever vaccination. The receptors derive from a man aged 18-30 years who received the YFV17D yellow fever vaccine. CDR3s include the opening cysteine and the closing phenylalanine or tryptophan. Each record gives: D gene, CDR3 length, J gene, clone size, V gene, CDR3 DNA, CDR3 protein. A D gene is named only where the DNA matches it firmly. Size is stated as once, few or many counts, or a class when the clone is expanded.

- 14 TRBJ1-3 many TRBV7-2 TGTGCCAGCAGCTCTAGAATCTCTGGAAACACCATATATTTT CASSSRISGNTIYF
- 12 TRBJ2-1 many TRBV6-6 TGTGCCAGCAGTGGAAGTCGCAATGAGCAGTTCTTC CASSGSRNEQFF
- 14 TRBJ1-2 many TRBV4-2 TGTGCCAGCAGCCAAGTCGCGGGGCCAGGTGGCTACACCTTC CASSQVAGPGGYTF
TRBD2 19 TRBJ2-5 many TRBV20-1 TGCAGTGCTAGAGGTAACCCGGGACTAGCGGGGGCGCGCGAAGAGACCCAGTACTTC CSARGNPGLAGAREETQYF
- 14 TRBJ2-3 many TRBV7-2 TGTGCCAGCAGCTTAGGACGAGGGGCAGATACGCAGTATTTT CASSLGRGADTQYF
- 14 TRBJ2-2 many TRBV7-2 TGTGCCAGCAGCTTGTGGGCGCCCACCGGGGAGCTGTTTTTT CASSLWAPTGELFF
TRBD1 12 TRBJ1-6 many TRBV2 TGTGCCAGCAGGGGGACAGGGCCTCCCCTCCACTTT CASRGTGPPLHF
- 16 TRBJ2-2 many TRBV7-2 TGTGCCAGCAGCTTAACCGCTAGCACATCTACCGGGGAGCTGTTTTTT CASSLTASTSTGELFF
TRBD2 15 TRBJ2-5 few TRBV5-4 TGTGCCAGCAGCTCGGAACGGGGGGGCCGGGAGACCCAGTACTTC CASSSERGGRETQYF
- 15 TRBJ1-2 many TRBV5-1 TGCGCCAGCAGCGCCGGGATGGGGCACCTCTATGGCTACACCTTC CASSAGMGHLYGYTF
TRBD1 13 TRBJ1-1 many TRBV5-1 TGCGCCAGCAGACAGGGGGCAGTCACTGAAGCTTTCTTT CASRQGAVTEAFF
- 12 TRBJ2-5 many TRBV12-3/TRBV12-4 TGTGCCAGCAGTTTAAAGCGGACAGCCCAGTACTTC CASSLKRTAQYF